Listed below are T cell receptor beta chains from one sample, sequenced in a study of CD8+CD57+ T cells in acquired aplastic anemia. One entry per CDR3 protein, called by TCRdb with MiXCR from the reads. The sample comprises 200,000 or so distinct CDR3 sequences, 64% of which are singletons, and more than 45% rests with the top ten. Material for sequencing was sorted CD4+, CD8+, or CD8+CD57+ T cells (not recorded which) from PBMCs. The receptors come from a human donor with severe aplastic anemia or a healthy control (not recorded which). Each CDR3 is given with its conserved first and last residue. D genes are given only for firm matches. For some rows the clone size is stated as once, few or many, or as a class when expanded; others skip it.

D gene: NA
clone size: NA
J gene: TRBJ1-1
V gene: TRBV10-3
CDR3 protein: CAIRTDMNTEALF
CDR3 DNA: TGTGCCATCAGGACAGATATGAACACTGAAGCTCTCTTT

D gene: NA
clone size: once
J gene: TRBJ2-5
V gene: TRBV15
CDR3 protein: CATSSPPRSPETQYF
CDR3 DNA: TGTGCCACCAGCAGCCCCCCTAGGAGTCCGGAGACCCAGTACTTC

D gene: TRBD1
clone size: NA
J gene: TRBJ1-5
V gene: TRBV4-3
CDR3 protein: CASSPGGRQPQHF
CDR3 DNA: TGCGCCAGCAGCCCAGGGGGACGTCAGCCCCAGCATTTT

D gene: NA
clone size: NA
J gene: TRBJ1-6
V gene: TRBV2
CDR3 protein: CASAGQPHSPLHF
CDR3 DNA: TGTGCCAGCGCCGGACAGCCACATTCACCCCTCCACTTT

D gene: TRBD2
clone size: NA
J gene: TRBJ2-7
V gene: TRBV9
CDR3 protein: CASSQDRGGHYEQYF
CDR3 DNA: TGTGCCAGCAGCCAAGATCGGGGGGGCCACTACGAGCAGTACTTC

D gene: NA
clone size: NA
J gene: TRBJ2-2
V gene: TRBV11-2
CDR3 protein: CASSLAGQNTGELFF
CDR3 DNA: TGTGCCAGCAGCTTAGCGGGACAGAACACCGGGGAGCTGTTTTTT

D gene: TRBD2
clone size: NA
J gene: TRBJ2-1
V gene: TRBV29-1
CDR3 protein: CRVVGLAENEQFF
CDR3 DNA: TGCAGAGTTGTAGGACTAGCGGAAAATGAGCAGTTCTTC

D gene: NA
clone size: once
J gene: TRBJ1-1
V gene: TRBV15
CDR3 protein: CATSIEKGVNTEAFF
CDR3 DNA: TGTGCCACCAGCATTGAGAAGGGAGTAAACACTGAAGCTTTCTTT

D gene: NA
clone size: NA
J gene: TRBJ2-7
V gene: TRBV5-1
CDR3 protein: CASSLGRVVYEQYF
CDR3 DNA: TGCGCCAGCAGCTTGGGGCGGGTGGTCTACGAGCAGTACTTC

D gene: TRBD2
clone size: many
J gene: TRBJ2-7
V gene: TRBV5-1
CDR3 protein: CASSLLAGAPNEQYF
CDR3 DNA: TGCGCCAGCAGCTTGTTAGCGGGGGCCCCCAACGAGCAGTACTTC

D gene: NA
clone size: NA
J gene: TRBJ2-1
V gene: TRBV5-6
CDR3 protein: CASSSGRVGNEQFF
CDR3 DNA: TGTGCCAGCAGCTCCGGCAGGGTAGGCAATGAGCAGTTCTTC

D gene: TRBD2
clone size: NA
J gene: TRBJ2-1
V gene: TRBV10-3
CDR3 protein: CASRTLAGETKFF
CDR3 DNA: TGTGCCAGCAGGACTCTAGCGGGAGAGACTAAGTTCTTC

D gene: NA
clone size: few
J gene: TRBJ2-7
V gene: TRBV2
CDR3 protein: CASSPQSSYEQYF
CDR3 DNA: TGTGCCAGCAGCCCTCAGTCCTCCTACGAGCAGTACTTC

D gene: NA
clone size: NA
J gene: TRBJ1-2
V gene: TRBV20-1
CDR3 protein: CSARGVPEGYGYTF
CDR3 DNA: TGCAGTGCTAGGGGAGTCCCGGAGGGGTATGGCTACACCTTC

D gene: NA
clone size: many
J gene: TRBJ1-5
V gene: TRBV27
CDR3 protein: CASSLNKSNQPQHF
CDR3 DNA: TGTGCCAGCAGCTTGAACAAGAGCAATCAGCCCCAGCATTTT

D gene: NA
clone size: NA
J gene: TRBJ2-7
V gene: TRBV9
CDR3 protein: CASSWGRSYEQYF
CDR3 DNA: TGTGCCAGCAGCTGGGGCCGATCCTACGAGCAGTACTTC

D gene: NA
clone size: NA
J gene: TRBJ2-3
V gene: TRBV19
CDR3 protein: CASSMPAGSGTDTQYF
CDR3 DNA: TGTGCCAGTAGTATGCCTGCAGGATCAGGAACCGATACGCAGTATTTT

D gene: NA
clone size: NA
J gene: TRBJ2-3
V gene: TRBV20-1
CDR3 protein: CSAPYRGGADTQYF
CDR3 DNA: TGCAGTGCTCCCTACAGGGGCGGGGCAGATACGCAGTATTTT

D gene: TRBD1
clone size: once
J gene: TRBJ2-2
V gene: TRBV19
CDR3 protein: CASTPGTGGRTGELFF
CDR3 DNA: TGTGCCAGTACCCCCGGGACAGGGGGCAGAACCGGGGAGCTGTTTTTT

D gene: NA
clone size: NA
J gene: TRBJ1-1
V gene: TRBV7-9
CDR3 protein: CASKPQENTEAFF
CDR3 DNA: TGTGCCAGCAAGCCGCAGGAAAACACTGAAGCTTTCTTT

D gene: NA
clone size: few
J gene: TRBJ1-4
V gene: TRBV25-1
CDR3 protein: CASSEEGRGRAEKLFF
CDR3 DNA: TGTGCCAGCAGTGAGGAGGGACGTGGGAGGGCTGAAAAACTGTTTTTT

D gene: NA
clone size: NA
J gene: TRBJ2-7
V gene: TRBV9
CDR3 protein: CASSGGGTTYEQYF
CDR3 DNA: TGTGCCAGCAGCGGGGGAGGGACAACCTACGAGCAGTACTTC

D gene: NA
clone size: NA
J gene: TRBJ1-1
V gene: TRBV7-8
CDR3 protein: CASSYLWGTEAFF
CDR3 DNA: TGTGCCAGCAGCTACCTGTGGGGTACTGAAGCTTTCTTT

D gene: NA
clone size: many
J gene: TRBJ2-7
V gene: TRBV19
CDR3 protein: CASSWGSGGPYEQYF
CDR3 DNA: TGTGCCAGTAGTTGGGGTTCCGGGGGGCCCTACGAGCAGTACTTC

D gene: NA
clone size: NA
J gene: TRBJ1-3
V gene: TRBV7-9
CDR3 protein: CASSFLSGSGNTIYF
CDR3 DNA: TGTGCCAGCAGCTTTCTCAGCGGCTCTGGAAACACCATATATTTT

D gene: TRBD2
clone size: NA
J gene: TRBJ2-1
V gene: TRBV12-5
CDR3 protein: CASGLVLAGGSYNEQFF
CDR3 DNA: TGTGCTAGTGGTTTGGTTCTAGCGGGGGGTTCCTACAATGAGCAGTTCTTC

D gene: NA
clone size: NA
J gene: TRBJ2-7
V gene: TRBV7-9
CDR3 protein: CASSQSKGSYEQYF
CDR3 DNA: TGTGCCAGCAGCCAATCTAAGGGGTCTTACGAGCAGTACTTC

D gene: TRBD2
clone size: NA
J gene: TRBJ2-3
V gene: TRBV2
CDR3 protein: CARGLAGGSTDTQYF
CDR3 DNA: TGTGCCAGAGGACTAGCGGGGGGCAGCACAGATACGCAGTATTTT

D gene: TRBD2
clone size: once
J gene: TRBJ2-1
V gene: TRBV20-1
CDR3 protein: CSARDQSGTYNEQFF
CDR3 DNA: TGCAGTGCTAGAGATCAGAGCGGGACCTACAATGAGCAGTTCTTC

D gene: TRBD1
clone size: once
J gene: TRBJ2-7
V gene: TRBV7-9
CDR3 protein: CASSLLGQLSYEQYF
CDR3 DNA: TGTGCCAGCAGCTTATTGGGACAGCTCTCCTACGAGCAGTACTTC

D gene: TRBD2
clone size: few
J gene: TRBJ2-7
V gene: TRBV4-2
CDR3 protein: CASSQDPLAAYEQYF
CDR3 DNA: TGTGCCAGCAGCCAAGACCCTCTAGCGGCGTACGAGCAGTACTTC

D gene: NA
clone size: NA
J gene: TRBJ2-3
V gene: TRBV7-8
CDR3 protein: CASSSRGRSQDTQYF
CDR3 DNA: TGTGCCAGCAGCTCCCGGGGGAGGAGTCAAGATACGCAGTATTTT

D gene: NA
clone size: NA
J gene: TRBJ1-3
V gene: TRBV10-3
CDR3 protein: CAISERDTHSGNTIYF
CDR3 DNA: TGTGCCATCAGTGAACGTGACACTCACTCTGGAAACACCATATATTTT

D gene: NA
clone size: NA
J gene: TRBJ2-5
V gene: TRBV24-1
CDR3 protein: CATNDGSQETQYF
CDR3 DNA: TGTGCCACCAACGACGGAAGCCAAGAGACCCAGTACTTC

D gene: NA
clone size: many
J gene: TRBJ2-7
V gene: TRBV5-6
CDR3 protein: CASSLEAGEQYF
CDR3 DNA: TGTGCCAGCAGCTTGGAGGCGGGGGAGCAGTACTTC

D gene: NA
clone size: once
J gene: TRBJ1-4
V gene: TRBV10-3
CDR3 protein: CAIKTGATNEKLFF
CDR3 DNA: TGTGCCATCAAGACAGGCGCAACTAATGAAAAACTGTTTTTT

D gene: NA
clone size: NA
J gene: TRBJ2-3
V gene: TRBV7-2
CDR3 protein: CASSDPRGAFSTDTQYF
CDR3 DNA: TGTGCCAGCAGCGACCCTCGGGGGGCATTTAGCACAGATACGCAGTATTTT

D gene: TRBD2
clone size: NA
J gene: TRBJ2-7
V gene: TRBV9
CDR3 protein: CASSVVGSGGPSYEQYF
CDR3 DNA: TGTGCCAGCAGCGTAGTAGGTAGCGGGGGACCCTCCTACGAGCAGTACTTC

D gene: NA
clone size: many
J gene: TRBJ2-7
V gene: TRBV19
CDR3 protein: CASSLRADSYEQYF
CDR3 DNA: TGTGCCAGTAGTTTGAGGGCTGACTCCTACGAGCAGTACTTC

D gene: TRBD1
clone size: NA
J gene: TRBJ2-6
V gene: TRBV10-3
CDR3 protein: CAISVGQGRTEANVLTF
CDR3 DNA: TGTGCCATCAGTGTTGGACAGGGTAGGACTGAGGCCAACGTCCTGACTTTC

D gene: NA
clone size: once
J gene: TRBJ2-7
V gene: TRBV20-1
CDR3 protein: CSARGRTGSYEQYF
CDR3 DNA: TGCAGTGCTAGGGGGCGCACGGGTTCCTACGAGCAGTACTTC

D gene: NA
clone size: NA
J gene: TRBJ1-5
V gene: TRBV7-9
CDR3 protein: CASSDDNQPQHF
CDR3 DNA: TGTGCCAGCAGCGATGACAATCAGCCCCAGCATTTT

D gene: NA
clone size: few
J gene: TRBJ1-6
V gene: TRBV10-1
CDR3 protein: CAGLRGSVCYSPLHF
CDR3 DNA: TGCGCCGGACTTCGGGGTTCAGTGTGTTATTCACCCCTCCACTTT

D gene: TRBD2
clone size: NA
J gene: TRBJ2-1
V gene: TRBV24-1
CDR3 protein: CATSDDGRAREQFF
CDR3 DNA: TGTGCCACCAGTGACGACGGGAGGGCTCGTGAGCAGTTCTTC

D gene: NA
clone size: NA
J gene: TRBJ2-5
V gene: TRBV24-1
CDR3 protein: CATSDLHREYQETQYF
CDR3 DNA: TGTGCCACCAGTGATTTGCACAGGGAGTACCAAGAGACCCAGTACTTC

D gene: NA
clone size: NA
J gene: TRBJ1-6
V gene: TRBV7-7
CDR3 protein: CASSFGQGHNSPLHF
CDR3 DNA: TGTGCTAGCAGCTTTGGGCAGGGCCATAATTCACCCCTCCACTTT

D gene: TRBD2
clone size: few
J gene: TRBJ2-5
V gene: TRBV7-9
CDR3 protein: CASSPGWGGETQYF
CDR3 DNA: TGTGCCAGCAGCCCCGGGTGGGGGGGTGAGACCCAGTACTTC

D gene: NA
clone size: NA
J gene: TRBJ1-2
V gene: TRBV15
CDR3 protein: CATSRDPLARLGYTF
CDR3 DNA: TGTGCCACCAGCAGAGACCCCTTAGCTCGTCTTGGCTACACCTTC

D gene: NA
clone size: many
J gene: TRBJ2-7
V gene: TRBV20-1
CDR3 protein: CSARTGLAPSIYEQYF
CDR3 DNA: TGCAGTGCTAGGACTGGACTCGCACCATCGATCTACGAGCAGTACTTC

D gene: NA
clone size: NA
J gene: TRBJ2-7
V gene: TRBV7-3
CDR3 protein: CASSTLPSYEQYF
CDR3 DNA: TGTGCCAGCAGCACTCTCCCGTCCTACGAGCAGTACTTC

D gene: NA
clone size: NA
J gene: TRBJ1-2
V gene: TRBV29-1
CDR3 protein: CSVVGTHRMGVGYTF
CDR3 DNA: TGCAGCGTTGTAGGGACCCATCGGATGGGTGTGGGCTACACCTTC

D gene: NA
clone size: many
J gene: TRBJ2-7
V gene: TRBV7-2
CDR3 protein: CASSRGYPGPQYF
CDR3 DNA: TGTGCCAGCAGCAGGGGCTATCCGGGTCCCCAGTACTTC

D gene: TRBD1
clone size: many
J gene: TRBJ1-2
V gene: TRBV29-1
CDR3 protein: CSVEDLPQGDYGYTF
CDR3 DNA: TGCAGCGTTGAAGATCTCCCGCAGGGGGACTATGGCTACACCTTC

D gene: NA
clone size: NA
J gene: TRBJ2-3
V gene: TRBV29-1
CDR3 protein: CSLETQGADTQYF
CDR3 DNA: TGCAGCTTAGAAACGCAGGGAGCAGATACGCAGTATTTT

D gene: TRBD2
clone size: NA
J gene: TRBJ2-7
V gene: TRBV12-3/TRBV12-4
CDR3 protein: CASRPGRGEQYF
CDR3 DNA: TGTGCCAGCCGACCCGGGAGGGGCGAGCAGTACTTC

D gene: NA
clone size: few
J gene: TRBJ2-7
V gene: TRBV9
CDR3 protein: CASSPYNGEQYF
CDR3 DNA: TGTGCCAGCAGCCCGTACAATGGGGAGCAGTACTTC

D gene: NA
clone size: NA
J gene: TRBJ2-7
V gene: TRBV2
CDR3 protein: CASSPARNGNPSYF
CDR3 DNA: TGTGCCAGCAGTCCAGCTAGGAACGGCAATCCCTCGTACTTC

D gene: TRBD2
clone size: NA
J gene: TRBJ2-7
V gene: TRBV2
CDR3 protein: CASSARDYPSEQYF
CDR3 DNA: TGTGCCAGCAGCGCTCGGGACTATCCCTCGGAGCAGTACTTC

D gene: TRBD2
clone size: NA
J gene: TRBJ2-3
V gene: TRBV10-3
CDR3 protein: CAISDFGGDTDTQYF
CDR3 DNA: TGTGCCATCAGTGATTTCGGGGGGGACACAGATACGCAGTATTTT